This TCR beta chain was captured by sequencing in a study of cytomegalovirus exposure and HLA in healthy donors. Study findings and constraints: Accurate prediction of HLA-A and HLA-B alleles (for most subjects) was reportedly achieved from TCR beta sequences.

Both 60 Vbeta primers and 13 Jbeta primers went into the PCR. Assay used: immunoSEQ multiplex PCR; TCRdb lists only in-frame clones, some missing. Of 95,000 to 150,000 clones listed, roughly 80% were seen once; the top ten hold roughly 31%. The CDR3 totals 15 residues. CDR1 is LNHNV, CDR2 YYDKDF, per germline (reference sequence). V was pared by 0 bases and J by 0 bases, with 6 bases between. On this clone itself: The antigen remains undetermined. The same CDR3 is also encoded by other DNA sequences in this sample.

The source is a man aged 55 to 69 in good health and CMV-seropositive. The chain employs TRBV15 and TRBJ1-3; no reliable D call. Sample: PBMCs. The CDR3 coding sequence is TGTGCCACCAGCAGAGATCGAGGCTCTGGAAACACCATATATTTT. Translation: CATSRDRGSGNTIYF.